This is a list of T cell receptor beta chains from one sample in a study of identical twins. In TCRdb, the 5' RACE reads were re-called with MiXCR into one record per CDR3 protein. The table records around 1.7 million distinct CDR3 sequences, about 32% of them present only once. Sequenced sample: cord blood. Receptors were obtained from a newborn girl in good health. Each CDR3 is given with its conserved first and last residue. D genes are given only for firm matches. Rows may omit the clone size; those that give it use once, few, many or a size class.

j_call: TRBJ2-3
v_call: TRBV5-1
clone_size: NA
d_call: TRBD2
cdr3_aa: CASSKKKIAGGPTDTQYF
cdr3_nt: TGCGCCAGCAGCAAAAAAAAAATAGCGGGAGGGCCGACAGATACGCAGTATTTT

j_call: TRBJ2-3
v_call: TRBV20-1
clone_size: many
d_call: NA
cdr3_aa: CSAHSVRTDTQYF
cdr3_nt: TGCAGTGCACACTCCGTCCGGACAGATACGCAGTATTTT

j_call: TRBJ1-2
v_call: TRBV28
clone_size: few
d_call: NA
cdr3_aa: CASSFRPPDPNYGYTF
cdr3_nt: TGTGCCAGCAGTTTCCGACCTCCCGATCCTAACTATGGCTACACCTTC

j_call: TRBJ2-1
v_call: TRBV29-1
clone_size: NA
d_call: NA
cdr3_aa: CSVARRSSPEQFF
cdr3_nt: TGCAGCGTTGCCAGGAGAAGCTCCCCTGAGCAGTTCTTC

j_call: TRBJ1-2
v_call: TRBV5-4
clone_size: NA
d_call: NA
cdr3_aa: CASSLAGVRYGYTF
cdr3_nt: TGTGCCAGCAGCTTGGCTGGGGTCCGCTATGGCTACACCTTC

j_call: TRBJ2-1
v_call: TRBV5-1
clone_size: many
d_call: TRBD2
cdr3_aa: CASSLGSGRASYNEQFF
cdr3_nt: TGCGCCAGCAGCTTGGGGAGCGGGAGGGCCTCTTACAATGAGCAGTTCTTC

j_call: TRBJ2-1
v_call: TRBV10-3
clone_size: NA
d_call: TRBD2
cdr3_aa: CAISSLTTSGHNEQFF
cdr3_nt: TGTGCCATCAGTTCTCTTACTACTAGCGGGCACAATGAGCAGTTCTTC

j_call: TRBJ2-1
v_call: TRBV7-6
clone_size: few
d_call: NA
cdr3_aa: CASSLGPRSYNEQFF
cdr3_nt: TGTGCCAGCAGCTTAGGTCCCCGCTCCTACAATGAGCAGTTCTTC

j_call: TRBJ2-7
v_call: TRBV28
clone_size: NA
d_call: NA
cdr3_aa: CASSFMSRTYNEQYF
cdr3_nt: TGTGCCAGCAGCTTTATGTCCAGAACCTACAATGAGCAGTACTTC

j_call: TRBJ2-7
v_call: TRBV15
clone_size: few
d_call: NA
cdr3_aa: CATSRDPGTYEQYF
cdr3_nt: TGTGCCACCAGCAGAGATCCAGGGACCTACGAGCAGTACTTC